Included here is one T cell receptor (beta chain) sequence, with context. The sequenced cases were selected for having the highest brain T cell transcript signatures. Method: immunoSEQ multiplex PCR; TCRdb's copy keeps in-frame clones and lacks some. The sample contains about 80,000 clones, about 90% of which appear only once. This CDR3 is 13 amino acids long. Germline lookup yields CDR1 MGHRA and CDR2 YSYEKL. V trimming: 10 bases; J trimming: 3 bases; junction bases outside the gene matches: 5. This sample stems from a study of brain T cells in children with intractable seizures. The material was peripheral blood, obtained at surgery. The receptor comes from a girl aged 2 to 9 with Rasmussen encephalitis and intractable seizures. This chain uses TRBV4-1 with TRBJ2-3; TRBD1 aligns across 9 bases. The CDR3 is CATGQGMTDTQYF. CDR3 bases: TGCGCCACTGGACAGGGGATGACAGATACGCAGTATTTT.